This entry features one T cell receptor (beta chain) sequence. The germline V and J ends were trimmed by 2 bases and 2 bases, with 24 bases remaining between them. The germline CDR1 and CDR2 sequences are LNHNV and YYDKDF (reference sequence). The CDR3 length is 20 residues. The data are from a study of blood T cell repertoires in COVID-19. In the study overall: COVID-19 samples collected from the United States, Italy and Spain covered acute and convalescent phases. The cDNA or gDNA used as material had been derived from T cells, B-cell-depleted T cells, or PBMCs.

How the authors handled the data: Scientists estimated how many nucleated cells there were by amplifying reference gene primers. Sequencing used immunoSEQ multiplex PCR; TCRdb keeps in-frame clones, though not all of them. D and trimming come from the DNA, and the V and J calls and clone size come from that table. The table has 250,000 or so clones, around nine tenths seen once. The clonotype comes from a man aged 35 to 55 with active or convalescent COVID-19. Input material: peripheral blood. The chain employs TRBV15 and TRBJ2-2; D unclear. The CDR3 protein is CATSRLLVWAKNLNTGELFF. CDR3 DNA sequence: TGTGCCACCAGCAGACTCTTAGTGTGGGCGAAAAACCTAAACACCGGGGAGCTGTTTTTT.